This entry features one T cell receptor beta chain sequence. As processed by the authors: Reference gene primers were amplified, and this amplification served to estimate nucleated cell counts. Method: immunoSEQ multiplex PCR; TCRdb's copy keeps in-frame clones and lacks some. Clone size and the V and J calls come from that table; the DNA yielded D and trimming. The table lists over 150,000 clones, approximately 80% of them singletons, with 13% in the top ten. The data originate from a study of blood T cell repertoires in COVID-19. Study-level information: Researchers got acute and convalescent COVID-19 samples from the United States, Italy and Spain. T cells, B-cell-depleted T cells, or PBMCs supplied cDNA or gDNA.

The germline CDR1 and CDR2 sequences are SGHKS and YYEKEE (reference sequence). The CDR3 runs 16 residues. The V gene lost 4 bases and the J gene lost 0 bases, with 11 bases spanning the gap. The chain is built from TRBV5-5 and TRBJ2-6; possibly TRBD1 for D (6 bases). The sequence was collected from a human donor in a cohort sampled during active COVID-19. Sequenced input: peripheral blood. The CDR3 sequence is CASSRTVNSGANVLTF. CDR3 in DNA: TGTGCCAGCAGCCGGACAGTAAACTCTGGGGCCAACGTCCTGACTTTC.